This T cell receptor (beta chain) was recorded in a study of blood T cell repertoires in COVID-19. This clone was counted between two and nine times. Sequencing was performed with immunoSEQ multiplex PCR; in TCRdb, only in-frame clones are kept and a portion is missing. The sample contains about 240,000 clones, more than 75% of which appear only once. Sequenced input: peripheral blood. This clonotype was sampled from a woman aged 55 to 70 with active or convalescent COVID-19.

CDR3 loop: CASSLMFGQHSGANVLTF. The CDR3, as DNA: TGTGCCAGCAGTTTAATGTTCGGACAGCACTCTGGGGCCAACGTCCTGACTTTC. The V gene is TRBV27, the J gene TRBJ2-6, with a tentative D call TRBD1 (6 bases). V dropped 2 bases and J dropped 0 bases, with 14 bases sitting between them. Germline CDR1 reads MNHEY; CDR2 reads SMNVEV (reference sequence). This CDR3 has 18 residues.